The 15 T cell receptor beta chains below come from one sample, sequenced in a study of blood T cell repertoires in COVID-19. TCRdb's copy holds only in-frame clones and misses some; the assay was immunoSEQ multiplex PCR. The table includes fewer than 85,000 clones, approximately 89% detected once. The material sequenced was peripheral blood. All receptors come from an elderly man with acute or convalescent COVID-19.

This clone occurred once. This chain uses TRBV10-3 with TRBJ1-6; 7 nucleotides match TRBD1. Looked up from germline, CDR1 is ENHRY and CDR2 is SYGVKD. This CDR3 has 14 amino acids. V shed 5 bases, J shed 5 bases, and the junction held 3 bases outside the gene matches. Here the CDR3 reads CAISPGTDNSPLHF. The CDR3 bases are TGTGCCATCAGTCCCGGGACAGATAATTCACCCCTCCACTTT.

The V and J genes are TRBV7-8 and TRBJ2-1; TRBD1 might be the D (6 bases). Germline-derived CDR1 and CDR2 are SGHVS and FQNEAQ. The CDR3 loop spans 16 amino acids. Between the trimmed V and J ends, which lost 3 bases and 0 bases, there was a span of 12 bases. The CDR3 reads CASSFQTGSSYNEQFF. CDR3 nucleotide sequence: TGTGCCAGCAGCTTCCAAACAGGGAGCTCCTACAATGAGCAGTTCTTC.

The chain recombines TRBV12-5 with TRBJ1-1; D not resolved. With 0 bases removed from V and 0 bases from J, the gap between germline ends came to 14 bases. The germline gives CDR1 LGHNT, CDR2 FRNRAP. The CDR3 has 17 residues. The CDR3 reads CASGLVLSVKVNTEAFF. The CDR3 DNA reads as TGTGCTAGTGGTTTGGTACTTAGTGTGAAAGTGAACACTGAAGCTTTCTTT.

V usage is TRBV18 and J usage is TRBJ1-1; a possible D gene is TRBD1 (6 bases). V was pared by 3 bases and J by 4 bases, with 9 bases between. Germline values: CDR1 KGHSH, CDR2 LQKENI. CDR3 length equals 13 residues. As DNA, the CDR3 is TGTGCCAGCTCACCCTCCAGGGGCACTGAAGCTTTCTTT. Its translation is CASSPSRGTEAFF. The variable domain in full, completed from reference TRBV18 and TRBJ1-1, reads NAGVMQNPRHLVRRRGQEARLRCSPMKGHSHVYWYRQLPEEGLKFMVYLQKENIIDESGMPKERFSAEFPKEGPSILRIQQVVRGDSAAYFCASSPSRGTEAFFGQGTRLTVV.

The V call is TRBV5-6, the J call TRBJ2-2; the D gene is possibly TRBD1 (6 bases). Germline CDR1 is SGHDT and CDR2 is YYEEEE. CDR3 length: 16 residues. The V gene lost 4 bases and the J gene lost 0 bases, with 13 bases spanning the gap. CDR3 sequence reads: CASSLDRTSNTGELFF. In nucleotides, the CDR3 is TGTGCCAGCAGCCTCGACAGGACATCGAACACCGGGGAGCTGTTTTTT. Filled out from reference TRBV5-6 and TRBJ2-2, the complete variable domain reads DAGVTQSPTHLIKTRGQQVTLRCSPKSGHDTVSWYQQALGQGPQFIFQYYEEEERQRGNFPDRFSGHQFPNYSSELNVNALLLGDSALYLCASSLDRTSNTGELFFGEGSRLTVL.

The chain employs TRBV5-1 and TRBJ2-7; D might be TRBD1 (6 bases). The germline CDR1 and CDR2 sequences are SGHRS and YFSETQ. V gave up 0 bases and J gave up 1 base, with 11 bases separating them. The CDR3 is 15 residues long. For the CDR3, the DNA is TGCGCCAGCAGCTTGGCAGGGGTTATTTCCTACGAGCAGTACTTC. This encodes CASSLAGVISYEQYF.

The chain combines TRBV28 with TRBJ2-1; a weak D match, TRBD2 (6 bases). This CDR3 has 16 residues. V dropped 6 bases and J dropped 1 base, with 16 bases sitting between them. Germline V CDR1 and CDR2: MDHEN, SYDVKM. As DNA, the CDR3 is TGTGCCAGCAGCCCCCCGACTAGTCGGTCCTACAATGAGCAGTTCTTC. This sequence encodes CASSPPTSRSYNEQFF.

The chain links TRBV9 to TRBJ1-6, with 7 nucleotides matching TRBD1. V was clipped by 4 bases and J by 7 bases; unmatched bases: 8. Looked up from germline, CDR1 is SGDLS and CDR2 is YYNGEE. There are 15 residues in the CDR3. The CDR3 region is CASSPQTGLNSPLHF. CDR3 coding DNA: TGTGCCAGCAGCCCTCAGACAGGGTTAAATTCACCCCTCCACTTT.

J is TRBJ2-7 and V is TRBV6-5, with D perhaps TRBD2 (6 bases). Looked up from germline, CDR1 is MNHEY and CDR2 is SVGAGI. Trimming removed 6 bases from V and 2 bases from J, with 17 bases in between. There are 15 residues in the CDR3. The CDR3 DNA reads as TGTGCCAGCAGACTCCGGGACTGGGGAACCTACGAGCAGTACTTC. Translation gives CASRLRDWGTYEQYF.

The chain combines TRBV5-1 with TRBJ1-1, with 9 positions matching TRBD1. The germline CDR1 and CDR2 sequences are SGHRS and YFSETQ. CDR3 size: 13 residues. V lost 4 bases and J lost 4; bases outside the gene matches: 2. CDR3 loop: CASSPDRGTEAFF. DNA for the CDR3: TGCGCCAGCAGCCCGGACAGGGGCACTGAAGCTTTCTTT.

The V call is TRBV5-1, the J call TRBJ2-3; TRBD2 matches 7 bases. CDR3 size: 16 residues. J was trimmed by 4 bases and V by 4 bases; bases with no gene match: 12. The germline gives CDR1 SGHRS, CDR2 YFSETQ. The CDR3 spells CASSLRAGVSADTQYF. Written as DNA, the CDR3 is TGCGCCAGCAGCCTCCGGGCGGGGGTGAGCGCAGATACGCAGTATTTT.

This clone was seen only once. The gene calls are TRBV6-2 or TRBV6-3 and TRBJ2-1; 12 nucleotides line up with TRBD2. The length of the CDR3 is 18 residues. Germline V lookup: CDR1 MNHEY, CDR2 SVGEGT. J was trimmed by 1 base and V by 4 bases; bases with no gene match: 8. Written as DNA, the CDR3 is TGTGCCAGCAGTTCGACTAGCGGGAGAGCATCTTCCTACAATGAGCAGTTCTTC. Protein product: CASSSTSGRASSYNEQFF.

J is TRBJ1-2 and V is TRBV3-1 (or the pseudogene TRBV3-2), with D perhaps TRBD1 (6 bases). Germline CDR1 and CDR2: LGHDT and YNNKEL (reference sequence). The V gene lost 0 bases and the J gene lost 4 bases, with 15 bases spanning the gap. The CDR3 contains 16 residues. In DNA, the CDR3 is TGTGCCAGCAGCCAAGAGGGCCGGGACACAGTCTATGGCTACACCTTC. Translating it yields CASSQEGRDTVYGYTF.

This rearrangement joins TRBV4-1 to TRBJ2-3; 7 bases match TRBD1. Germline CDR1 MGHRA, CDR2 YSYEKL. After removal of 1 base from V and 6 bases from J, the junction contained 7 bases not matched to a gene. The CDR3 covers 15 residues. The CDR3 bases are TGCGCCAGCAGCCAAGGAGGACAGGTAGGGGATACGCAGTATTTT. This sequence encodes CASSQGGQVGDTQYF.

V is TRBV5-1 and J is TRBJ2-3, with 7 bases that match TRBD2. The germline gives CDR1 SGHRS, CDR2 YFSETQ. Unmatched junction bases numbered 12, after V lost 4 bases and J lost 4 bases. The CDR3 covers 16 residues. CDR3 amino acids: CASSPDGGSGADTQYF. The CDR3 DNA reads TGCGCCAGCAGCCCCGATGGCGGGAGCGGGGCAGATACGCAGTATTTT.